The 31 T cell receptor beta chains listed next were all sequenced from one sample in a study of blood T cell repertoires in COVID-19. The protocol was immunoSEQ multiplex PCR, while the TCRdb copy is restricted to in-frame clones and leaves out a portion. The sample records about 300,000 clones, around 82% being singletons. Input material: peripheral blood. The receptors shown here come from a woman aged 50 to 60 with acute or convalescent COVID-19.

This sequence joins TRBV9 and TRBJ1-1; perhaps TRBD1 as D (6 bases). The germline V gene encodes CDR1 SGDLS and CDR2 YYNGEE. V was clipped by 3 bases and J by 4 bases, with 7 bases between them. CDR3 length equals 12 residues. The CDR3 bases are TGTGCCAGCAGCGAGACAGGCACTGAAGCTTTCTTT. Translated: CASSETGTEAFF.

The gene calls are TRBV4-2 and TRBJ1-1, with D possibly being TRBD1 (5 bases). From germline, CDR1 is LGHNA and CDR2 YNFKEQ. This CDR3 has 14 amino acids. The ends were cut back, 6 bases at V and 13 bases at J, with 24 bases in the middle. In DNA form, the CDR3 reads TGTGCCAGCAGTCCCCCCGGAGGCGGGGCATTCAATTTCTTT. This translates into CASSPPGGGAFNFF.

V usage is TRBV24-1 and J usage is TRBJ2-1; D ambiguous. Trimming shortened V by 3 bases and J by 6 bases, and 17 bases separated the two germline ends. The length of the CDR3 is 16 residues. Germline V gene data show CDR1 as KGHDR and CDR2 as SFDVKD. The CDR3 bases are TGTGCCACCAGTGATACTACGAGTTGGCAGTCCAATGAGCAGTTCTTC. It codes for CATSDTTSWQSNEQFF.

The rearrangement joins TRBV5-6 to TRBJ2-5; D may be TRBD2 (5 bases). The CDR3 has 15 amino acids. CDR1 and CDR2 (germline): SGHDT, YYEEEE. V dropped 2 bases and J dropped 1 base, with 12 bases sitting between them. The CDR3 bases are TGTGCCAGCAGCTTACGGTCCGGACTCCAAGAGACCCAGTACTTC. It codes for CASSLRSGLQETQYF.

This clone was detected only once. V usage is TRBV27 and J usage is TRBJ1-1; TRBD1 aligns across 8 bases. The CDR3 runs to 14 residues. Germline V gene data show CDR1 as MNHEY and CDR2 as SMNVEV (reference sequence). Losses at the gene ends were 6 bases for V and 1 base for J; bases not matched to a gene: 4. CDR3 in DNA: TGTGCCAGCAGAAACAGGGGGGGGAACACTGAAGCTTTCTTT. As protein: CASRNRGGNTEAFF.

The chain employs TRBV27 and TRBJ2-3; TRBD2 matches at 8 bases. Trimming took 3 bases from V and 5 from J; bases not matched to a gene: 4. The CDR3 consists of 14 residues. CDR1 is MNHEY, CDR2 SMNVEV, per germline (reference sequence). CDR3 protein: CASSFSGSVDTQYF. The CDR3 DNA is TGTGCCAGCAGTTTCAGCGGGAGTGTAGATACGCAGTATTTT.

Here the CDR3 reads CASTGAGRMTGELFF. CDR3 nucleotide sequence: TGTGCCAGCACCGGAGCGGGGCGCATGACCGGGGAGCTGTTTTTT. The chain joins TRBV7-2 to TRBJ2-2; 7 nucleotides line up with TRBD2. The CDR3 sequence is 15 residues long. V trimming: 7 bases; J trimming: 5 bases; junction bases outside the gene matches: 10. Germline loops: CDR1 SGHTA, CDR2 FQGNSA.

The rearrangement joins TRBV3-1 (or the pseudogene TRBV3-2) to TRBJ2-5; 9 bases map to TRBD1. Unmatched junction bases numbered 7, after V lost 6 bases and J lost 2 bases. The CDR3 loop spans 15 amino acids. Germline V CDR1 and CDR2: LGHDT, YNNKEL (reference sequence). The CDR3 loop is CASSFPGTGQETQYF. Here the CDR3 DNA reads TGTGCCAGCAGTTTTCCCGGGACAGGGCAAGAGACCCAGTACTTC.

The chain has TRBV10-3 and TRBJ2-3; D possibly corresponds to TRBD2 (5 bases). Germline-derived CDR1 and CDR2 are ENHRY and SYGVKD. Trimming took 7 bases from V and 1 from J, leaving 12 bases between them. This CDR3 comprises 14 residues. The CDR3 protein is CAIKSGVGTDTQYF. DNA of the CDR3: TGTGCCATCAAGTCCGGGGTAGGCACAGATACGCAGTATTTT.

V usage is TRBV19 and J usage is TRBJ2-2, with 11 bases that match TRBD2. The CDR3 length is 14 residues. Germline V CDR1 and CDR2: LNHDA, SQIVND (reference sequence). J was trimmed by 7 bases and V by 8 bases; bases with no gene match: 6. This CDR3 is CASVAGGSYGELFF. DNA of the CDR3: TGTGCCAGTGTAGCGGGAGGGAGTTACGGGGAGCTGTTTTTT.

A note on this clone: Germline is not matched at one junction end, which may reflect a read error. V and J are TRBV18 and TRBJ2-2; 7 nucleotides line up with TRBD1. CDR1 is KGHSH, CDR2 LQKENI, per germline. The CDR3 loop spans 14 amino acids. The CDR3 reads CASSPGTVTGELFF. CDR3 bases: TGTGCCAGCTCACCAGGGACAGTAACCGGAGAGCTGTTTTTT.

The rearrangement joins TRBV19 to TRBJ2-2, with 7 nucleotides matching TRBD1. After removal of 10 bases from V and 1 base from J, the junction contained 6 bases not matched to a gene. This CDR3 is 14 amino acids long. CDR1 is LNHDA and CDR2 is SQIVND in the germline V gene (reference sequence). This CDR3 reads CATRQGRNTGELFF. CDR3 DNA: TGTGCCACTCGACAGGGAAGGAACACCGGGGAGCTGTTTTTT.

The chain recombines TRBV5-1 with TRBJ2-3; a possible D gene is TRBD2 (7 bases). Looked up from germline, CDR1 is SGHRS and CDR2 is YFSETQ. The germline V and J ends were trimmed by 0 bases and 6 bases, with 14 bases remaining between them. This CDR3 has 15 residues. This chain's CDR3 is CASSLEQGGVDTQYF. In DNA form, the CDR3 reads TGCGCCAGCAGCTTGGAGCAAGGGGGGGTCGATACGCAGTATTTT.

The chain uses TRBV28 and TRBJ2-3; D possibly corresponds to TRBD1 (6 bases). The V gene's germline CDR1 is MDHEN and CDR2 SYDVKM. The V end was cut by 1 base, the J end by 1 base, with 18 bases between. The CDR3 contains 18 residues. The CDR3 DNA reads TGTGCCAGCAGTTTATCAGGGGTCGGTACCGACCGCACAGATACGCAGTATTTT. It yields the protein CASSLSGVGTDRTDTQYF.

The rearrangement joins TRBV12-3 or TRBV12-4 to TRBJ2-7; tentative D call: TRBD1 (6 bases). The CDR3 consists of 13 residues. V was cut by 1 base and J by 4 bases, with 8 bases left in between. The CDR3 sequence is CASSLGQEYEQYF. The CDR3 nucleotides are TGTGCCAGCAGTTTAGGACAGGAGTACGAGCAGTACTTC.

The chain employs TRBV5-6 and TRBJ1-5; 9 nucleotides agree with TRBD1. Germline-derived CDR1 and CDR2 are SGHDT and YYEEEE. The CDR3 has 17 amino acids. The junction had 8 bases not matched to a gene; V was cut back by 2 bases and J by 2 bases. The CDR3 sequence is CASSLAWDRAGNQPQHF. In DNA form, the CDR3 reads TGTGCCAGCAGCTTAGCATGGGACAGGGCCGGCAATCAGCCCCAGCATTTT.

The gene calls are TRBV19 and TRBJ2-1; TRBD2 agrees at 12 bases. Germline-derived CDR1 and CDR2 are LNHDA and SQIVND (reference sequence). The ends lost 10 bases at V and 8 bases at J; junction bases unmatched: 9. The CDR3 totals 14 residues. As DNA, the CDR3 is TGTGCCACAACGACTAGCGGGAGTGCGTATGAGCAGTTCTTC. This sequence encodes CATTTSGSAYEQFF.

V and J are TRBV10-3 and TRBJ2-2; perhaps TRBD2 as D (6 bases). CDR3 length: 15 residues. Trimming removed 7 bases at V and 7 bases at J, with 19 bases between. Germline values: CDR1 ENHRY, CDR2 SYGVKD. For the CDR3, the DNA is TGTGCCATCAAGATCACGGGGACTGATAACGGGGAGCTGTTTTTT. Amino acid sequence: CAIKITGTDNGELFF.

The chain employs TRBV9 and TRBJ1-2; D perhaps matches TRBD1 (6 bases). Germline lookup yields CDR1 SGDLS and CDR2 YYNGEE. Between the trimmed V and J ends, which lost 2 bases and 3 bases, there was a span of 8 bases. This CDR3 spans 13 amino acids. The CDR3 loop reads CASSVGTHYGYTF. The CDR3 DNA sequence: TGTGCCAGCAGCGTGGGGACACACTATGGCTACACCTTC.

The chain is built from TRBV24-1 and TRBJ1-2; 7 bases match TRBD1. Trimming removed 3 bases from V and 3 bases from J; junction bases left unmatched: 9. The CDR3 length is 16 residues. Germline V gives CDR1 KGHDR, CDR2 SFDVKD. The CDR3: CATSDTTGVGDYGYTF. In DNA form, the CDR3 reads TGTGCCACCAGTGATACAACAGGGGTAGGGGACTATGGCTACACCTTC.

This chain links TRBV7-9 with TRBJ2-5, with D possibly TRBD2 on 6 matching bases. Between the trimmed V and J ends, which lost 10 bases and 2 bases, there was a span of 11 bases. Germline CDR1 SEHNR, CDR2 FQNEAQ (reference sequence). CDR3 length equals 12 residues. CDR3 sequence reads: CAIGSYQETQYF. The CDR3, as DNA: TGTGCCATCGGGAGCTATCAAGAGACCCAGTACTTC.

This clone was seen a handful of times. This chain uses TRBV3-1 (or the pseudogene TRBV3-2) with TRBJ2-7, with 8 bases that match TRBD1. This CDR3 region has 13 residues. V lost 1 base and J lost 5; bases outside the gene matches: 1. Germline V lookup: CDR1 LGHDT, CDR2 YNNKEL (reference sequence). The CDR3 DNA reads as TGTGCCAGCAGCCAAGGGACAGGGAACGAGCAGTACGTC. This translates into CASSQGTGNEQYV.

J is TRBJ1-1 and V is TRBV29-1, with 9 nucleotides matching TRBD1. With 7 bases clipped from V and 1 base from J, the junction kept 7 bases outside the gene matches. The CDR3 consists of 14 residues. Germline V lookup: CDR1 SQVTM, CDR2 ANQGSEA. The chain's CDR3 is CSAGLQGANTEAFF. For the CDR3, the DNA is TGCAGCGCGGGGTTACAGGGGGCGAACACTGAAGCTTTCTTT. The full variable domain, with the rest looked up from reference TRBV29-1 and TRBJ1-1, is SAVISQKPSRDICQRGTSLTIQCQVDSQVTMMFWYRQQPGQSLTLIATANQGSEATYESGFVIDKFPISRPNLTFSTLTVSNMSPEDSSIYLCSAGLQGANTEAFFGQGTRLTVV.

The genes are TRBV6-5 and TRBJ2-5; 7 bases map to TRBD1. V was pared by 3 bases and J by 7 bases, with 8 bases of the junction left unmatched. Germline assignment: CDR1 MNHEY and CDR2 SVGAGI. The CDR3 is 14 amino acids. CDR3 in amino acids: CASSYNDREGTQYF. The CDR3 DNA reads TGTGCCAGCAGTTATAATGACAGGGAAGGGACCCAGTACTTC.

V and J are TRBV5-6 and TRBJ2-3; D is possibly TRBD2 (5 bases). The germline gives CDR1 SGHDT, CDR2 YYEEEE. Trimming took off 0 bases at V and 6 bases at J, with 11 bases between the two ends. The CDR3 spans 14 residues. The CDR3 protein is CASSLVTGKDTQYF. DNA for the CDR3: TGTGCCAGCAGCTTGGTAACCGGGAAGGATACGCAGTATTTT.

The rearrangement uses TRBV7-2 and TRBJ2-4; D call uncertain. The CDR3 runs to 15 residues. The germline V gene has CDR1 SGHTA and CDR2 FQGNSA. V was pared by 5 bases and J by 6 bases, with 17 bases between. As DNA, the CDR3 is TGTGCCAGCAGCCCAGTGGGCCACCACGGAAACATTCAGTACTTC. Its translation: CASSPVGHHGNIQYF.

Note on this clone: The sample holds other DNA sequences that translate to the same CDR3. CDR3 amino acids: CASSPRREAYEQYF. CDR3 nucleotide sequence: TGTGCCAGCAGCCCGCGACGGGAAGCCTACGAGCAGTACTTC. The V gene is TRBV7-2, the J gene TRBJ2-7, with D perhaps TRBD2 (5 bases). CDR3 length equals 14 residues. Trimming stripped 5 bases from V and 2 bases from J, with 13 bases between. Germline V gives CDR1 SGHTA, CDR2 FQGNSA.

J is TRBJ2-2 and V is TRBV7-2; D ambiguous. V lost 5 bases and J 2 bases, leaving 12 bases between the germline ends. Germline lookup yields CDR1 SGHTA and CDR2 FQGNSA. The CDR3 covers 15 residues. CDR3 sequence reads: CASSPIRVNTGELFF. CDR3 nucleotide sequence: TGTGCCAGCAGCCCCATCCGGGTTAACACCGGGGAGCTGTTTTTT.

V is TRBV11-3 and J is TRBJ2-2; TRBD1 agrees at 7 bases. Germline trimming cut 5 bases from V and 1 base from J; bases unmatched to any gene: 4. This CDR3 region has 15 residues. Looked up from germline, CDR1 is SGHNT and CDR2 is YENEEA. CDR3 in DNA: TGTGCCAGCAGCGCGGCAGGGGGGAACACCGGGGAGCTGTTTTTT. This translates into CASSAAGGNTGELFF.

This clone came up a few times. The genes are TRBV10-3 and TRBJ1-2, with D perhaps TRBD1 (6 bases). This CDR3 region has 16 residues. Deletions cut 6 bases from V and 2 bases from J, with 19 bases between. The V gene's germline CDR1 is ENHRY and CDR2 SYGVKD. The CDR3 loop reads CAIRQETGNPNYGYTF. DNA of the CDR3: TGTGCCATCAGACAAGAAACAGGGAATCCGAACTATGGCTACACCTTC.

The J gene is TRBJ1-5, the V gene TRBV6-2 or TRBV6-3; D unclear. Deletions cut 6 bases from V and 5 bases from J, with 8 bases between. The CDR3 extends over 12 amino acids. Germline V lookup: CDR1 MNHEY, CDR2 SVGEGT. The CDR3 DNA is TGTGCCAGCAGCCGGGAGCATCAGCCCCAGCATTTT. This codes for CASSREHQPQHF.